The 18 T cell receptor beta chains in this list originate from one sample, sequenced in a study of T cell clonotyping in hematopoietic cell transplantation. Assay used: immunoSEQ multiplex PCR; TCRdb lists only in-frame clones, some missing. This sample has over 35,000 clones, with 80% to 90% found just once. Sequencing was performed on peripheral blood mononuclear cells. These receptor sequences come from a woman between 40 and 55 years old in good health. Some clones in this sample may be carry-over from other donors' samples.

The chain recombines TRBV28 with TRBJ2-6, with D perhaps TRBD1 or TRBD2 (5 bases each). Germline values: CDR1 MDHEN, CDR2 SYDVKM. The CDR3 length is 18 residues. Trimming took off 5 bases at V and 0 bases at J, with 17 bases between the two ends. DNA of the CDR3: TGTGCCAGCAGTCCAACCCAGGGACGGATCTCTGGGGCCAACGTCCTGACTTTC. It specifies CASSPTQGRISGANVLTF. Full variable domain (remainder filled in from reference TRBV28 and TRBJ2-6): DVKVTQSSRYLVKRTGEKVFLECVQDMDHENMFWYRQDPGLGLRLIYFSYDVKMKEKGDIPEGYSVSREKKERFSLILESASTNQTSMYLCASSPTQGRISGANVLTFGAGSRLTVL.

CDR3 nucleotide sequence: TGTGCCAGCAGCTTAGCTCCGGGAGGGTCCAACAATGAGCAGTTCTTC. Residues: CASSLAPGGSNNEQFF. This chain links TRBV7-2 with TRBJ2-1; the match to TRBD2 covers 8 bases. This CDR3 comprises 16 residues. Germline-derived CDR1 and CDR2 are SGHTA and FQGNSA. V dropped 0 bases and J dropped 5; count of bases not matched to a gene: 6. The full variable domain, completed using reference TRBV7-2 and TRBJ2-1, is GAGVSQSPSNKVTEKGKDVELRCDPISGHTALYWYRQSLGQGLEFLIYFQGNSAPDKSGLPSDRFSAERTGGSVSTLTIQRTQQEDSAVYLCASSLAPGGSNNEQFFGPGTRLTVL.

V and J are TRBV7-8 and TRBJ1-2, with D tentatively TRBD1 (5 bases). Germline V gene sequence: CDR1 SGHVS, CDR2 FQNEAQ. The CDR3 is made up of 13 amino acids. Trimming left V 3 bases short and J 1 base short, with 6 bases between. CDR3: CASSLGLNYGYTF. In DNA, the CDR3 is TGTGCCAGCAGCTTGGGACTTAACTATGGCTACACCTTC. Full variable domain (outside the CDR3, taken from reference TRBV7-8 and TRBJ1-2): GAGVSQSPRYKVAKRGQDVALRCDPISGHVSLFWYQQALGQGPEFLTYFQNEAQLDKSGLPSDRFFAERPEGSVSTLKIQRTQQEDSAVYLCASSLGLNYGYTFGSGTRLTVV.

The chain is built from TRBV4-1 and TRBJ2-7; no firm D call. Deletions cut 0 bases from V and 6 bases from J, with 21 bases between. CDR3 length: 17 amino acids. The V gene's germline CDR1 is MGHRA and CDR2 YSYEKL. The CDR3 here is CASSQDPPSPLRSEQYF. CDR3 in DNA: TGCGCCAGCAGCCAAGACCCCCCAAGTCCACTCCGTTCCGAGCAGTACTTC.

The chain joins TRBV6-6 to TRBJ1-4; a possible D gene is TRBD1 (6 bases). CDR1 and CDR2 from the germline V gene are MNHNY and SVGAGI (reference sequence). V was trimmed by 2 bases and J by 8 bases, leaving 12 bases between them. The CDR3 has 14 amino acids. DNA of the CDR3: TGTGCCAGCAGTTACATCGGGGGGCCCGAAAAACTGTTTTTT. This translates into CASSYIGGPEKLFF.

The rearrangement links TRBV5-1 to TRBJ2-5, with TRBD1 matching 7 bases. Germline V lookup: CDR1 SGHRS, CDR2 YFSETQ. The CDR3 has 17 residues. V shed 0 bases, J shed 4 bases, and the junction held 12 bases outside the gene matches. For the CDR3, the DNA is TGCGCCAGCAGCTTGGTTCCGCAAAACAGGGGAAGAGAGACCCAGTACTTC. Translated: CASSLVPQNRGRETQYF. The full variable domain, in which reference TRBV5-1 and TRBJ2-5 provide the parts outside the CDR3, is KAGVTQTPRYLIKTRGQQVTLSCSPISGHRSVSWYQQTPGQGLQFLFEYFSETQRNKGNFPGRFSGRQFSNSRSEMNVSTLELGDSALYLCASSLVPQNRGRETQYFGPGTRLLVL.

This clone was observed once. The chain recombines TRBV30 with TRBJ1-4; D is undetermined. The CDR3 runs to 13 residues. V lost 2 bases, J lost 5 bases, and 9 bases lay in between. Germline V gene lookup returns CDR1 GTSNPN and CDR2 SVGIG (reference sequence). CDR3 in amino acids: CAWSLGSNEKLFF. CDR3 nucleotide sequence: TGTGCCTGGAGTTTGGGCTCGAATGAAAAACTGTTTTTT.

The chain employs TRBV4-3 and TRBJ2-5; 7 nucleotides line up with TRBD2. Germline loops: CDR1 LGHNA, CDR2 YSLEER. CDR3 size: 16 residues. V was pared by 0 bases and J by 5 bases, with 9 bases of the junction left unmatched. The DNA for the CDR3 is TGCGCCAGCAGCCAAGATACTAGCGCTGGGGCTGAGACCCAGTACTTC. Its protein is CASSQDTSAGAETQYF.

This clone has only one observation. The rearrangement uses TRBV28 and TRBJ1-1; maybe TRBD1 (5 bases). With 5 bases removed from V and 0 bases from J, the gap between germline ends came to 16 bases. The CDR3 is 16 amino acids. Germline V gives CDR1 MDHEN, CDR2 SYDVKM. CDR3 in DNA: TGTGCCAGCAGTCCTCGCGGGACGGATATGAACACTGAAGCTTTCTTT. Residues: CASSPRGTDMNTEAFF.

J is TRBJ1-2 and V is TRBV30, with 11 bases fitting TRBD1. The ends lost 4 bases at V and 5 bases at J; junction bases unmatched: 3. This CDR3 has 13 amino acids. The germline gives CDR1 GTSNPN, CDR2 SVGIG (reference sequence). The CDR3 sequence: CAWKGQGDYGYTF. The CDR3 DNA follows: TGTGCCTGGAAGGGACAGGGGGATTATGGCTACACCTTC.

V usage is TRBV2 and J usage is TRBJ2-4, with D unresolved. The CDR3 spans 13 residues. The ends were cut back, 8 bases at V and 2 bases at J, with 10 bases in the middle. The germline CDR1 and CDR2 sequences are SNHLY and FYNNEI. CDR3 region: CASEDSTKNIQYF. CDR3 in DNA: TGTGCCAGCGAGGATTCTACCAAAAACATTCAGTACTTC. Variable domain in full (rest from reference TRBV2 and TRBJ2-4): EPEVTQTPSHQVTQMGQEVILRCVPISNHLYFYWYRQILGQKVEFLVSFYNNEISEKSEIFDDQFSVERPDGSNFTLKIRSTKLEDSAMYFCASEDSTKNIQYFGAGTRLSVL.

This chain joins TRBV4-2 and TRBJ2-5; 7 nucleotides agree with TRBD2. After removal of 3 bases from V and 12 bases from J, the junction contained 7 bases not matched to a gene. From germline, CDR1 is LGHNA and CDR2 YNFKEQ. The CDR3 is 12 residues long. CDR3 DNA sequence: TGTGCCAGCAGCCAGGCTAGCGGTCCTAAGTACTTC. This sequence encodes CASSQASGPKYF.

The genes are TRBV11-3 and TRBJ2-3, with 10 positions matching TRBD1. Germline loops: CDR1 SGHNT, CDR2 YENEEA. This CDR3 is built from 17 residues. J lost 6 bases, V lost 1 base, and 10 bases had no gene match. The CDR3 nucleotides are TGTGCCAGCAGCTTAGGCGCCCCCGGGACAGGGGTGGATACGCAGTATTTT. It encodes CASSLGAPGTGVDTQYF.

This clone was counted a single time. CDR3 in amino acids: CASSQRLATGELFF. CDR3 bases: TGTGCCAGCAGCCAACGGCTAGCCACCGGGGAGCTGTTTTTT. The chain is built from TRBV4-2 and TRBJ2-2; a possible D gene is TRBD2 (5 bases). Germline lookup yields CDR1 LGHNA and CDR2 YNFKEQ. The CDR3 contains 14 residues. The germline V and J ends were trimmed by 2 bases and 4 bases, with 8 bases remaining between them.

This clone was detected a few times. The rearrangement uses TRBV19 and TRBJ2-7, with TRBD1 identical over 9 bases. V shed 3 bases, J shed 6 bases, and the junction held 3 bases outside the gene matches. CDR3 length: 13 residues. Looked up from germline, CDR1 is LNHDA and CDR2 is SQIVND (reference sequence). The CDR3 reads CASSIRDRAEQYF. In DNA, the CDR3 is TGTGCCAGTAGTATCCGGGACAGGGCCGAGCAGTACTTC. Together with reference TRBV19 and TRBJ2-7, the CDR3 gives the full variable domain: DGGITQSPKYLFRKEGQNVTLSCEQNLNHDAMYWYRQDPGQGLRLIYYSQIVNDFQKGDIAEGYSVSREKKESFPLTVTSAQKNPTAFYLCASSIRDRAEQYFGPGTRLTVT.

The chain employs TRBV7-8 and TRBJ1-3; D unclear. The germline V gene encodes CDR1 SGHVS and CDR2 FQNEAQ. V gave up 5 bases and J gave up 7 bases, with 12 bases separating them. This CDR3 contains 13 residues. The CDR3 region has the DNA TGTGCCAGCAGCCTAGTTTCTAGGAACACCATATATTTT. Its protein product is CASSLVSRNTIYF.

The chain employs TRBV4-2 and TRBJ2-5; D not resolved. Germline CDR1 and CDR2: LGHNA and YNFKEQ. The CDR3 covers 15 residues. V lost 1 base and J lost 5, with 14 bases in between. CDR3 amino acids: CASSQASQAGETQYF. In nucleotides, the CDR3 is TGTGCCAGCAGCCAAGCCTCTCAGGCTGGGGAGACCCAGTACTTC.

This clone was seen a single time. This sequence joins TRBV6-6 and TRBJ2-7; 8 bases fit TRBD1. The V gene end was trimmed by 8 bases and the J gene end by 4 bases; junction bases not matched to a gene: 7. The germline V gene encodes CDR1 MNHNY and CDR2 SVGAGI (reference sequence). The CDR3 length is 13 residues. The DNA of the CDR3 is TGTGCCAGCCAGGGGGCGGCGGAGTACGAGCAGTACTTC. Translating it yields CASQGAAEYEQYF.